What follows are 11 T cell receptor beta chains derived from one specimen sequenced in a study of post-analysis software for immune sequencing data. The antigens for these receptors are not known. cDNA libraries for TCR beta contained unique molecular identifiers. TCRdb reanalysed the PCR reads using MiXCR and keeps one entry per CDR3 protein. The sample has approximately 400,000 distinct CDR3 sequences, roughly 30% seen once. Study results and limitations: Patients showed TRBV5-6, TRBV5-1 and TRBV20-1 among four to six TRBV segments more frequent than in controls.

The sample was blood. The receptors here all came from a girl aged 10 to 17 with multiple sclerosis.

Points on this clonotype: One end of the junction fails to match germline, which may point to a read error. The chain is built from TRBV7-2 and TRBJ2-5; D is possibly TRBD1 (5 bases). CDR1 is SGHTA and CDR2 is FQGNSA in the germline V gene. The CDR3 is 15 amino acids. The CDR3, as DNA: TGTGCCAGCAGCTTTACCGGACAATACCAAGAGACCCTGTACTTC. Translated, it gives CASSFTGQYQETLYF.

The gene calls are TRBV29-1 and TRBJ2-4, with 10 bases fitting TRBD1. The CDR3 extends over 14 amino acids. With V trimmed by 0 bases and J by 6 bases, 2 bases remained unmatched. CDR1 and CDR2 from the germline V gene are SQVTM and ANQGSEA. The CDR3 loop is CSVEDGDRGNIQYF. In DNA, the CDR3 is TGCAGCGTTGAAGATGGGGACAGGGGAAACATTCAGTACTTC.

This clonotype was counted between two and nine times. The chain has TRBV11-1 and TRBJ2-5; D tentatively reads TRBD1 or TRBD2 (5 bases each). Germline CDR1 is SGHAT and CDR2 is FQDESV (reference sequence). The CDR3 has 13 residues. The germline V and J ends were trimmed by 2 bases and 9 bases, with 13 bases remaining between them. CDR3 nucleotides: TGTGCCAGCAGCTTAAGGGACCCAAGGGCCCAGTACTTC. This gives the protein CASSLRDPRAQYF.

The V and J genes are TRBV20-1 and TRBJ2-5; TRBD2 matches 10 bases. This CDR3 is built from 17 residues. The J segment lost 9 bases and the V segment lost 6 bases, leaving 22 bases of the junction unmatched. The V gene's germline CDR1 is DFQATT and CDR2 SNEGSKA (reference sequence). CDR3 in DNA: TGCAGTGCCATCGGAGAGATTAGCGGGGGGACAAGTTGGGCCCAGTACTTC. Its translation: CSAIGEISGGTSWAQYF.

The chain uses TRBV5-1 and TRBJ2-5; 9 nucleotides line up with TRBD2. CDR1 and CDR2 from the germline V gene are SGHRS and YFSETQ. This CDR3 has 15 amino acids. With V trimmed by 5 bases and J by 3 bases, 8 bases remained unmatched. The CDR3 bases are TGCGCCAGCAGTTTTAGCGGGGGTACAAAAGAGACCCAGTACTTC. Encoded protein: CASSFSGGTKETQYF.

About this clonotype: The junction departs from the called germline gene at one end, perhaps through a read error. The rearrangement uses TRBV28 and TRBJ1-2; D is undetermined. CDR3 length equals 13 residues. Germline V gene data show CDR1 as MDHEN and CDR2 as SYDVKM. The CDR3 region is CAGSFRLNYGYTF. DNA for the CDR3: TGTGCCGGCAGTTTTCGACTTAACTATGGCTACACCTTC.

V gene TRBV7-8 combines with J gene TRBJ1-4; D might be TRBD1 (5 bases). Germline V gives CDR1 SGHVS, CDR2 FQNEAQ. Trimming took 5 bases from V and 6 from J, leaving 16 bases between them. The length of the CDR3 is 15 residues. CDR3 protein: CASSLGTESYEKLFF. The DNA for the CDR3 is TGTGCCAGCAGCCTAGGGACGGAGAGTTATGAAAAACTGTTTTTT.

J is TRBJ1-4 and V is TRBV4-2, with D maybe TRBD1 (6 bases). V dropped 2 bases and J dropped 9 bases, with 13 bases sitting between them. CDR1 and CDR2 from the germline V gene are LGHNA and YNFKEQ. The CDR3 is 14 amino acids. In nucleotides, the CDR3 is TGTGCCAGCAGCCAATGGGACACGGATAAAAAACTGTTTTTT. It specifies CASSQWDTDKKLFF.

The V call is TRBV4-3, the J call TRBJ2-3; D tentatively fits TRBD1 or TRBD2 (5 bases each). There are 13 residues in the CDR3. Trimming cost V 4 bases and J 9 bases, with 14 bases left between them. Germline V gives CDR1 LGHNA, CDR2 YSLEER. The CDR3 region has the DNA TGCGCCAGCAGCCCCGTAGGGGACCCAACGCAGTATTTT. It encodes CASSPVGDPTQYF.

The J gene is TRBJ2-5, the V gene TRBV5-1, with 8 bases lining up with TRBD2. V lost 4 bases to trimming and J lost 9 bases; unmatched junction nucleotides: 11. CDR1 SGHRS and CDR2 YFSETQ come from the germline V gene. This CDR3 comprises 14 residues. The CDR3 protein is CASSTMGGREAQYF. Written as DNA, the CDR3 is TGCGCCAGCAGCACCATGGGAGGGCGGGAGGCCCAGTACTTC.

V usage is TRBV5-6 and J usage is TRBJ2-1; 7 nucleotides align to TRBD1. The germline CDR1 and CDR2 sequences are SGHDT and YYEEEE. J lost 3 bases, V lost 4 bases, and 7 bases had no gene match. This CDR3 spans 15 amino acids. The CDR3 DNA reads TGTGCCAGCAGCAAAGACAGGGTGGGCTACAATGAGCAGTTCTTC. Amino acid sequence: CASSKDRVGYNEQFF.